This record looks at one T cell receptor beta chain sequence and its context. The data are from a study of blood T cell repertoires in COVID-19. In the authors' methods: Reference gene primers were amplified, and this amplification served to estimate nucleated cell counts. Profiling relied on immunoSEQ multiplex PCR, and the TCRdb table lists in-frame clones only, not all of them. The D gene and trimming were derived from the DNA, and the V and J assignments and clone size from that table. This sample has around 120,000 clones, with just over 90% found just once. This CDR3 is 13 amino acids long. The germline V gene encodes CDR1 SGHVS and CDR2 FQNEAQ. The V end lost 5 bases, the J end lost 14 bases, and 19 bases lay between the germline ends.

This chain uses TRBV7-8 with TRBJ2-1; D is possibly TRBD2 (6 bases). Sample: peripheral blood. The origin of this receptor is a human donor with active COVID-19. The donor label of this sample is uncertain. The CDR3 DNA follows: TGTGCCAGCAGCCAAGGGGTAACTAGCTCTGAGTTCTTC. Protein sequence: CASSQGVTSSEFF.